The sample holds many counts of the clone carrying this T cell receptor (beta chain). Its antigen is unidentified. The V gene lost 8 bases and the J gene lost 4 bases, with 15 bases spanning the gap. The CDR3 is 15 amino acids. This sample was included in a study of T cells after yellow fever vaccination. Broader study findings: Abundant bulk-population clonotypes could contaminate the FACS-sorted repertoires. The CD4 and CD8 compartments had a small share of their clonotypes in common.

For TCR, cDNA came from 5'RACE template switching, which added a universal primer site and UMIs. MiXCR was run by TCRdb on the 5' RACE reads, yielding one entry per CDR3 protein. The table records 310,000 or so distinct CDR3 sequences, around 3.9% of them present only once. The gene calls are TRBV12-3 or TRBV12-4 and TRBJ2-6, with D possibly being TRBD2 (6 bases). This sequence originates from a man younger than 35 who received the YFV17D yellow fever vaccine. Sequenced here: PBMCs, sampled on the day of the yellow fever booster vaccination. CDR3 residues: CASDAGLTGANVLTF. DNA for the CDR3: TGTGCCAGCGACGCGGGATTGACAGGGGCCAACGTCCTGACTTTC.